Listed below are T cell receptor beta chains from one sample, sequenced in a study of blood T cells in healthy people across ages. TCRdb re-derived calls from the 5' RACE reads in MiXCR, one entry per CDR3 protein. Found here are hundreds of thousands of distinct CDR3 sequences, roughly 64% of them singletons; the top ten hold over 20%. Sequencing was performed on blood. The source of these receptors is a man in his thirties or forties in good health. Both conserved end residues are part of each CDR3. D genes are given only for firm matches. A row's size may be missing; if present it is once, few, many or a size class.

cdr3_nt cdr3_aa v_call clone_size d_call j_call
TGCGCCAGCCGGCTAGCGAGGTACCAAGAGACCCAGTACTTC CASRLARYQETQYF TRBV5-1 few . TRBJ2-5
TGTGCCAGCAGTTACATAAGCGCGGCGGGGAAATATGAGCAGTTCTTC CASSYISAAGKYEQFF TRBV6-6 few . TRBJ2-1
TGTGCCAGCAGCTTATCCTGGGAGGGCGGCTACACCTTC CASSLSWEGGYTF TRBV7-2 . . TRBJ1-2
TGTGCCAGCAGCCGACTAGCGGGAATCTCCTACGAGCAGTACTTC CASSRLAGISYEQYF TRBV11-2 . TRBD2 TRBJ2-7
TGTGCCAGCGGAGGGAGCTCCTATGGCTACACCTTC CASGGSSYGYTF TRBV3-1 . . TRBJ1-2
TGTGCCAGCAGCTTAGATCTGGTCAGCTACGAGCAGTACTTC CASSLDLVSYEQYF TRBV11-2 . . TRBJ2-7
TGCAGTGCTTCTCCCTCGGTGGCTAGCGGGAAGTCAGATACGCAGTATTTT CSASPSVASGKSDTQYF TRBV20-1 . TRBD2 TRBJ2-3
TGCAGCGTCGTCGTTTCAGCCACAGATACGCAGTATTTT CSVVVSATDTQYF TRBV29-1 few . TRBJ2-3
TGTGCCAGCAGGGCTAGCGGGAACACCGGGGAGCTGTTTTTT CASRASGNTGELFF TRBV6-2/TRBV6-3 . TRBD2 TRBJ2-2
TGCGCCAGCATGAATCTTGGGACTAGCGTCTACGAGCAGTACTTC CASMNLGTSVYEQYF TRBV10-2 . TRBD2 TRBJ2-7
TGTGCCAGCAGCTTAGTGGGAGAATGGGGGGGCACAGATACGCAGTATTTT CASSLVGEWGGTDTQYF TRBV11-2 few . TRBJ2-3
TGTGCCAGCAGCAGGATGGGACAGACGGAGACCCAGTACTTC CASSRMGQTETQYF TRBV7-6 once TRBD1 TRBJ2-5
TGTGCCAGCGGGGACGGAGTCGGCGGCTACACCTTC CASGDGVGGYTF TRBV7-9 . . TRBJ1-2
TGCAGTGCTAAGGGACTCCTTGGTGAGCAGTTCTTC CSAKGLLGEQFF TRBV20-1 . . TRBJ2-1
TGTGCCAGCAGCCAGGGCAGTCGCGGCTACACCTTC CASSQGSRGYTF TRBV9 . . TRBJ1-2
TGTGCCAGCGGCAACGCGAAGGGAGCCCCATACGAGCAGTACTTC CASGNAKGAPYEQYF TRBV11-1 . . TRBJ2-7
TGTGCCAGCAGAACGGGTCGGTTCGACGAGCAGTACTTC CASRTGRFDEQYF TRBV6-5 . . TRBJ2-7
TGTGCCAGCAGGGCCTCCGGGAATAACTATGGCTACACCTTC CASRASGNNYGYTF TRBV12-3/TRBV12-4 . . TRBJ1-2
TGTGCCAGCAGCAAATTGGGGACATTGGCGAACACTGAAGCTTTCTTT CASSKLGTLANTEAFF TRBV7-9 once . TRBJ1-1
TGCAGCGGGGCCTTTGGTGCGTACAATGAGCAGTTCTTC CSGAFGAYNEQFF TRBV29-1 many . TRBJ2-1
TGTGCCAGCAGCGTAGGCCCAGCGGGATCACGTAACACAGATACGCAGTATTTT CASSVGPAGSRNTDTQYF TRBV9 . TRBD2 TRBJ2-3
TGTGCCAGCAGCTTAGCTTCATCAAACTACGAGCAGTACTTC CASSLASSNYEQYF TRBV7-9 few . TRBJ2-7
TGTGCCAGCAGTTTATCATTTTCTGTTCTCACTGAAGCTTTCTTT CASSLSFSVLTEAFF TRBV6-5 . . TRBJ1-1
TGTGCCAGCAGTTCACTCAGGGAAGTCTCATACGAGCAGTACTTC CASSSLREVSYEQYF TRBV6-2/TRBV6-3 once . TRBJ2-7
TGTGCCTGGAGTGTAAGTGAAAAACTGTTTTTT CAWSVSEKLFF TRBV30 . . TRBJ1-4
TGTGCCAGCACCGATCGAGGGAGGGTTCGCTACGAGCAGTACTTC CASTDRGRVRYEQYF TRBV6-1 once TRBD2 TRBJ2-7
TGTGCCACACGGAGGCTAGCGGAGAATGAGCAGTTCTTC CATRRLAENEQFF TRBV9 once TRBD2 TRBJ2-1